This passage covers 20 T cell receptor beta chains from one sample sequenced in a study of cytomegalovirus exposure and HLA in healthy donors. PCR primers comprised 60 Vbeta and 13 Jbeta primers. The protocol was immunoSEQ multiplex PCR, while the TCRdb copy is restricted to in-frame clones and leaves out a portion. Of about 73,000 clones listed, roughly 69% are singletons. Sequencing was carried out using PBMCs. These receptors were obtained from a woman in her forties or fifties in good health and CMV-seropositive.

The chain joins TRBV9 to TRBJ1-1; 7 bases are a match to TRBD1. CDR1 SGDLS and CDR2 YYNGEE come from the germline V gene. The CDR3 runs to 14 residues. The ends lost 3 bases at V and 7 bases at J; junction bases unmatched: 9. Here the CDR3 reads CASSEGQPSNEAFF. CDR3 DNA sequence: TGTGCCAGCAGCGAGGGACAGCCCTCCAATGAAGCTTTCTTT.

V and J are TRBV6-1 and TRBJ2-7, with D possibly TRBD2 on 5 matching bases. The length of the CDR3 is 13 residues. The ends were cut back, 7 bases at V and 4 bases at J, with 14 bases in the middle. Germline V gene data show CDR1 as MNHNS and CDR2 as SASEGT. The DNA of the CDR3 is TGTGCCAGCAAGGGAGAAATTTTATACGAGCAGTACGTC. Translating gives CASKGEILYEQYV.

Of note for this clone: The junction does not match germline at one end; this may be a read error. The chain recombines TRBV18 with TRBJ1-1; D not resolved. The germline V gene encodes CDR1 KGHSH and CDR2 LQKENI. The CDR3 runs 12 residues. CDR3 DNA sequence: TGTGCCAGCTCACCGACGAACAGTGAAGCTTTCTTT. Translated, it gives CASSPTNSEAFF. Using reference TRBV18 and TRBJ1-1 for the parts outside the CDR3, the full variable domain is NAGVMQNPRHLVRRRGQEARLRCSPMKGHSHVYWYRQLPEEGLKFMVYLQKENIIDESGMPKERFSAEFPKEGPSILRIQQVVRGDSAAYFCASSPTNSEAFFGQGTRLTVV.

This sequence joins TRBV29-1 and TRBJ2-2; TRBD2 aligns across 7 bases. V shed 4 bases, J shed 3 bases, and the junction held 5 bases outside the gene matches. Germline V gene sequence: CDR1 SQVTM, CDR2 ANQGSEA. The CDR3 spans 14 residues. CDR3 nucleotides: TGCAGCGTTGGAGTGGGAGGGGACACCGGGGAGCTGTTTTTT. This encodes CSVGVGGDTGELFF.

In this sample, this clone turned up a few times. Here the CDR3 reads CASSVGRPGTEAFF. In nucleotides, the CDR3 is TGTGCCAGCAGCGTGGGGAGGCCGGGCACTGAAGCTTTCTTT. This chain connects TRBV9 to TRBJ1-1; no definite D call. Trimming took 2 bases from V and 4 from J, leaving 12 bases between them. The CDR3 is made up of 14 amino acids. Germline assignment: CDR1 SGDLS and CDR2 YYNGEE. The whole variable domain, remainder taken from reference TRBV9 and TRBJ1-1, is DSGVTQTPKHLITATGQRVTLRCSPRSGDLSVYWYQQSLDQGLQFLIQYYNGEERAKGNILERFSAQQFPDLHSELNLSSLELGDSALYFCASSVGRPGTEAFFGQGTRLTVV.

J is TRBJ1-4 and V is TRBV28, with D perhaps matching TRBD1 (6 bases). Per germline, CDR1 MDHEN and CDR2 SYDVKM. V was cut by 6 bases and J by 8 bases, with 19 bases left in between. This CDR3 is 15 amino acids long. CDR3 sequence reads: CASRRYSRGGEKLFF. The CDR3 DNA follows: TGTGCCAGCAGACGTTACTCCAGGGGTGGCGAAAAACTGTTTTTT.

The chain recombines TRBV25-1 with TRBJ2-1; 9 bases match TRBD2. The CDR3 is 15 amino acids. Trimming removed 4 bases from V and 3 bases from J; junction bases left unmatched: 4. CDR1 and CDR2 from the germline V gene are MGHDK and SYGVNS. CDR3 loop: CASSGPSGVYNEQFF. CDR3 nucleotide sequence: TGTGCCAGCAGTGGACCTAGCGGGGTCTACAATGAGCAGTTCTTC.

The chain is built from TRBV18 and TRBJ2-7; perhaps TRBD2 as D (6 bases). The germline CDR1 and CDR2 sequences are KGHSH and LQKENI. The CDR3 runs to 15 residues. Trimming pared 3 bases from V and 5 bases from J, leaving 17 bases between. In DNA form, the CDR3 reads TGTGCCAGCTCACCGGGACTTCTCATCGGGAACGAGCAGTACTTC. This translates into CASSPGLLIGNEQYF.

The genes are TRBV5-4 and TRBJ1-1; D perhaps matches TRBD1 (5 bases). This CDR3 contains 15 residues. Trimming left V 5 bases short and J 0 bases short, with 14 bases between. The V gene's germline CDR1 is SGHNT and CDR2 YYREEE (reference sequence). This CDR3 reads CASRPTAYMNTEAFF. The CDR3 region has the DNA TGTGCCAGCAGACCGACAGCCTACATGAACACTGAAGCTTTCTTT.

The rearrangement links TRBV23-1 to TRBJ2-1; the match to TRBD1 covers 9 bases. TRBV23-1 is annotated as an ORF whose role is uncertain. The J segment lost 6 bases and the V segment lost 7 bases, leaving 10 bases of the junction unmatched. CDR3 length equals 15 residues. The CDR3 loop is CASTPLQGAGNEQFF. The CDR3 nucleotides are TGCGCCAGCACGCCGCTACAGGGGGCAGGCAATGAGCAGTTCTTC.

The chain recombines TRBV7-9 with TRBJ2-6; D unclear. Germline values: CDR1 SEHNR, CDR2 FQNEAQ (reference sequence). This CDR3 has 12 residues. V gave up 1 base and J gave up 14 bases, with 9 bases separating them. CDR3 nucleotide sequence: TGTGCCAGCAGCTTAGTTCCGTGGCTCCTGACTTTC. Protein: CASSLVPWLLTF.

The chain joins TRBV19 to TRBJ1-5; weak D call: TRBD1 (6 bases). Trimming took off 3 bases at V and 4 bases at J, with 10 bases between the two ends. CDR3 length: 14 amino acids. Germline assignment: CDR1 LNHDA and CDR2 SQIVND (reference sequence). The CDR3: CASSMSGANQPQHF. CDR3 sequence (DNA): TGTGCCAGTAGTATGTCAGGGGCGAATCAGCCCCAGCATTTT.

The chain joins TRBV27 to TRBJ2-1; weak D call: TRBD2 (7 bases). This CDR3 is 18 amino acids long. Germline V lookup: CDR1 MNHEY, CDR2 SMNVEV (reference sequence). V lost 6 bases, J lost 0 bases, and 21 bases lay in between. The CDR3 loop is CASSPPGPGGPSYNEQFF. The CDR3 coding sequence is TGTGCCAGCAGCCCCCCCGGCCCCGGGGGGCCCTCCTACAATGAGCAGTTCTTC.

The rearrangement links TRBV6-5 to TRBJ2-1; a weak D match, TRBD1 (6 bases). With 4 bases removed from V and 2 bases from J, the gap between germline ends came to 15 bases. Germline CDR1 and CDR2: MNHEY and SVGAGI. The CDR3 runs to 16 residues. The CDR3 DNA reads TGTGCCAGCAGTTTAACAGGGCCACCTACCTACAATGAGCAGTTCTTC. Amino acids: CASSLTGPPTYNEQFF.

In DNA form, the CDR3 reads TGTGCCAGCAGCTCTCTTTTGGACAGCGACCACTATGGCTACACCTTC. Protein: CASSSLLDSDHYGYTF. The chain links TRBV7-9 to TRBJ1-2, with D tentatively TRBD1 (6 bases). V was shortened by 4 bases and J by 3 bases, with 18 bases between the two germline ends. Germline V gene lookup returns CDR1 SEHNR and CDR2 FQNEAQ (reference sequence). The CDR3 spans 16 residues. The full variable domain, completed using reference TRBV7-9 and TRBJ1-2, is DTGVSQNPRHKITKRGQNVTFRCDPISEHNRLYWYRQTLGQGPEFLTYFQNEAQLEKSRLLSDRFSAERPKGSFSTLEIQRTEQGDSAMYLCASSSLLDSDHYGYTFGSGTRLTVV.

This chain uses TRBV5-4 with TRBJ2-5, with unresolved D. The CDR3 spans 14 residues. Trimming cost V 4 bases and J 1 base, with 11 bases left between them. CDR1 is SGHNT, CDR2 YYREEE, per germline (reference sequence). Here the CDR3 DNA reads TGTGCCAGCAGCCTACTAAAAACCCAAGAGACCCAGTACTTC. Translating gives CASSLLKTQETQYF.

This chain joins TRBV4-1 and TRBJ2-3; a possible D gene is TRBD2 (6 bases). V was shortened by 5 bases and J by 3 bases, with 18 bases between the two germline ends. The CDR3 spans 16 residues. Germline CDR1 MGHRA, CDR2 YSYEKL. In DNA form, the CDR3 reads TGCGCCAGCAGCTTCCAAGGGACTCGAGAGACAGATACGCAGTATTTT. Protein: CASSFQGTRETDTQYF.

The gene calls are TRBV5-1 and TRBJ2-1; 10 nucleotides align to TRBD1. V lost 0 bases to trimming and J lost 7 bases; unmatched junction nucleotides: 7. The CDR3 contains 16 residues. Looked up from germline, CDR1 is SGHRS and CDR2 is YFSETQ. The CDR3 protein is CASSLGGTGVWNEQFF. CDR3 in DNA: TGCGCCAGCAGCTTGGGGGGGACAGGGGTCTGGAATGAGCAGTTCTTC.

The DNA for the CDR3 is TGTGCCAGCAGTTACCGGACAGGGTGCACCGGGGAGCTGTTTTTT. It specifies CASSYRTGCTGELFF. V and J are TRBV6-5 and TRBJ2-2, with 8 bases matching TRBD1. J was trimmed by 4 bases and V by 2 bases; bases with no gene match: 3. Germline values: CDR1 MNHEY, CDR2 SVGAGI. The CDR3 has 15 amino acids.

J is TRBJ2-1 and V is TRBV7-3, with D possibly TRBD1 on 6 matching bases. The CDR3 sequence is 15 residues long. Germline V gene lookup returns CDR1 SGHTA and CDR2 FQGTGA. Trimming took off 5 bases at V and 2 bases at J, with 13 bases between the two ends. CDR3 nucleotides: TGTGCCAGCAGCCTGGATGACAGGACCTACAATGAGCAGTTCTTC. Protein: CASSLDDRTYNEQFF.